These 9 T cell receptor beta chains were sequenced from one sample in a study of cytomegalovirus exposure and HLA in healthy donors. PCR amplification relied on 60 Vbeta primers (plus 13 Jbeta primers). The protocol was immunoSEQ multiplex PCR, while the TCRdb copy is restricted to in-frame clones and leaves out a portion. Seen here are some 180,000 clones, 77% observed once, and the top ten hold roughly 1.5%. The source material was PBMCs. These receptors all stem from a man between 18 and 35 years old in good health and CMV-seronegative.

The rearrangement uses TRBV29-1 and TRBJ2-1, with D perhaps matching TRBD2 (6 bases). Germline CDR1 reads SQVTM; CDR2 reads ANQGSEA. The CDR3 runs to 15 residues. Trimming cost V 3 bases and J 1 base, with 13 bases left between them. The DNA for the CDR3 is TGCAGCGTTGACGCAGTCCGGGGGTCCTACAATGAGCAGTTCTTC. It yields the protein CSVDAVRGSYNEQFF.

This clone was observed once. J is TRBJ2-5 and V is TRBV18, with 9 bases identical to TRBD1. The germline V gene encodes CDR1 KGHSH and CDR2 LQKENI. The CDR3 covers 15 residues. V trimming: 1 base; J trimming: 2 bases; junction bases outside the gene matches: 2. As DNA, the CDR3 is TGTGCCAGCTCACCACACAGGGGGCAACAAGAGACCCAGTACTTC. Translated, it gives CASSPHRGQQETQYF.

This chain connects TRBV2 to TRBJ1-3; 8 nucleotides align to TRBD1. Trimming took 6 bases from V and 4 from J; bases not matched to a gene: 5. The germline CDR1 and CDR2 sequences are SNHLY and FYNNEI. This CDR3 is 14 amino acids long. The chain's CDR3 is CASRLRGQGNTIYF. In nucleotides, the CDR3 is TGTGCCAGCAGACTCAGGGGGCAAGGAAACACCATATATTTT.

The genes are TRBV19 and TRBJ1-1, with 7 bases that match TRBD1. Germline trimming cut 5 bases from V and 0 bases from J; bases unmatched to any gene: 12. This CDR3 has 17 residues. CDR1 LNHDA and CDR2 SQIVND come from the germline V gene (reference sequence). The DNA of the CDR3 is TGTGCCAGTAGTCCCCACCAGCAGGGGGTAATGAACACTGAAGCTTTCTTT. This codes for CASSPHQQGVMNTEAFF.

The chain links TRBV7-9 to TRBJ1-4; D is possibly TRBD1 (6 bases). The CDR3 has 17 residues. V was clipped by 5 bases and J by 3 bases, with 19 bases between them. CDR1 and CDR2 (germline): SEHNR, FQNEAQ (reference sequence). CDR3 in amino acids: CASSPPRGRLANEKLFF. For the CDR3, the DNA is TGTGCCAGCAGCCCGCCCAGGGGAAGGTTAGCTAATGAAAAACTGTTTTTT.

The chain employs TRBV13 and TRBJ2-1; tentative D call: TRBD2 (6 bases). Germline lookup yields CDR1 PRHDT and CDR2 FYEKMQ (reference sequence). The CDR3 runs to 16 residues. With 3 bases removed from V and 7 bases from J, the gap between germline ends came to 19 bases. The CDR3: CASSFSGLSSPNEQFF. CDR3 DNA: TGTGCCAGCAGCTTCTCGGGACTCAGCTCTCCGAATGAGCAGTTCTTC.

The V gene is TRBV19, the J gene TRBJ2-7; D remains unclear. The CDR3 sequence is 13 residues long. CDR1 is LNHDA and CDR2 is SQIVND in the germline V gene (reference sequence). V lost 5 bases and J lost 6, with 14 bases in between. CDR3: CASSAEGSREQYF. The CDR3 DNA reads as TGTGCCAGTAGTGCGGAAGGCTCCCGCGAGCAGTACTTC.

The chain carries TRBV28 and TRBJ1-5; no definite D call. V was clipped by 6 bases and J by 2 bases, with 14 bases between them. Germline lookup yields CDR1 MDHEN and CDR2 SYDVKM. This CDR3 contains 15 residues. CDR3 sequence: CASSLILGGNQPQHF. Written as DNA, the CDR3 is TGTGCCAGCAGCCTGATTCTGGGCGGCAATCAGCCCCAGCATTTT. Full variable domain (missing parts from reference TRBV28 and TRBJ1-5): DVKVTQSSRYLVKRTGEKVFLECVQDMDHENMFWYRQDPGLGLRLIYFSYDVKMKEKGDIPEGYSVSREKKERFSLILESASTNQTSMYLCASSLILGGNQPQHFGDGTRLSIL.

CDR3 loop: CASTGDRRTEAFF. The CDR3 DNA reads as TGTGCCAGCACCGGGGACAGACGGACTGAAGCTTTCTTT. The rearrangement links TRBV2 to TRBJ1-1, with 7 bases that match TRBD1. Germline loops: CDR1 SNHLY, CDR2 FYNNEI. This CDR3 has 13 amino acids. V shed 7 bases, J shed 5 bases, and the junction held 7 bases outside the gene matches.